Sequencing of this T cell receptor beta chain was carried out in a study of blood T cells in healthy people across ages (dated by TCRdb to the mid-2010s). About the investigation overall: In model experiments, template switching captured roughly one uniquely barcoded TCR beta cDNA molecule for every two T cells. Age-related changes in TCR beta repertoire diversity were measured in the study by deep sequencing normalized with unique cDNA molecular identifiers. Donors were grouped into four age groups: young (average approximately 16 years), middle-aged (around 39), aged (62) and long-lived (about 89). To avoid experimental bias, donors of different ages were distributed randomly across sequencing lanes. Two additional independent replicas of 1 million unique cDNA reads from the same blood draw were analyzed for two donors (one aged 18 to 29 and one aged 80 or older).

The library was made by 5' RACE. The reads were generated on an Illumina HiSeq 2500. A second about 7 to 11 cycle PCR used a sample-barcoded 5' primer and a J-beta primer mix. A template-switch 5' adaptor carrying 12 random nucleotides introduced a unique molecular identifier onto each TCR beta cDNA molecule. Each sample yielded at least 2.5 million CDR3-containing paired-end reads. The Mint cDNA synthesis kit, primed by a TRBC-specific oligonucleotide, was used to synthesize first-strand cDNA from all RNA. All cDNA was treated with uracil-DNA glycosylase and then went through a first 18-cycle PCR with the universal primers M1SS and BC2_uni_R. As for the authors' bioinformatics: For normalization, 1 million high-quality reads, each with a distinct molecular identifier, were randomly selected from each sample. Instead of being binned into consensus sequences, reads with shared molecular identifiers were discarded. MiTCR, with a Q25 quality threshold and the strictest error-elimination algorithm, was used for CDR3 identification, clonotype clustering and error correction. Lower-bound total TCR beta diversity was estimated with a nonparametric unseen species model using Euler transformation. TCRdb passed the public sequencing reads through fastp at Q25 and MiXCR, retaining productive beta sequences. Each entry merges the rows of one CDR3 protein and shows their most common DNA and genes. TCRdb's processing, not the study's, gives the V and J calls here. For this sample there are more than 650,000 distinct CDR3 sequences; about 24% appear just once. Of the sample, less than 25% falls within the top ten clones.

What the study reported, not specific to this receptor: Observed TCR beta diversity per million T cells fell roughly linearly with age, and a significant reduction was already apparent by age roughly 40. A strong correlation was found between observed TCR beta diversity and the percentage of naive T cells measured by flow cytometry. Compared with the aged group, the long-lived group had more naive CD4+ T cells, fewer expanded clones and increased TCR diversity, suggesting age selection. Estimates of total diversity based on one million sequenced T cells were regarded as lower bounds and as underestimates. The CMV infection status of donors was not known, potentially confounding age-related changes in expanded clonotypes. Because profiling used bulk unsorted PBMCs, naive and antigen-experienced compartments could not be compared conclusively.

Systemically healthy Caucasian individuals from Russia, 35 to 50 in total and aged roughly 6 to 95 years, were included as donors. Around 10 milliliters of peripheral blood were collected from each donor into EDTA-treated Vacutainer tubes. Ficoll-Paque density-gradient centrifugation was used to isolate PBMCs, with at least 6.5 million per sample. Trizol reagent was used to extract total RNA from PBMCs, with at least 5 micrograms per sample. For every donor, an aliquot of PBMCs went through flow cytometry to measure the percentages of naive CD45RAhigh/CD27high T cells. The CDR3 has 14 amino acids, counting the end cysteine and phenylalanine. The CDR3 DNA has 42 bases and is translated from base 1. The germline ends are 7 bases apart after V is trimmed by 3 bases and J by 1 base. This clonotype was picked up a small number of times. Its antigen has not been determined. Base qualities are missing; no much larger clone stands one base away.

The chain links TRBV12-3 or TRBV12-4 with TRBJ1-5; the D gene identity is not certain. The sequence was collected from a man in his sixties or seventies in good health. Sequenced input: blood. The CDR3 protein: CASSLFGSNQPQHF. The DNA reads as follows: TGTGCCAGCAGTTTGTTCGGAAGCAATCAGCCCCAGCATTTT.